These 2 T cell receptor beta chains were sequenced from one sample in a study of patients and donors after allogeneic stem cell transplantation. TCRdb reprocessed the RT-PCR reads via MiXCR and lists one record per CDR3 protein. The table has about a million distinct CDR3 sequences, more than 15% seen once. Material for sequencing was blood, either unsorted or a sorted T cell fraction (not recorded which). Receptor source: a human donor who was either an allogeneic HSCT recipient or a stem cell or donor lymphocyte infusion donor (not recorded which). It is not recorded whose cells these are; they may come from a transplant donor.

This clonotype was seen more than once but under ten times. This sequence joins TRBV12-3 or TRBV12-4 and TRBJ2-7; TRBD2 is a possible D gene (6 bases). The V gene lost 3 bases and the J gene lost 0 bases, with 12 bases spanning the gap. There are 15 residues in the CDR3. CDR3 bases: TGTGCCAGCAGTTTGGTTCTCGGGAGCTCCTACGAGCAGTACTTC. This codes for CASSLVLGSSYEQYF.

J is TRBJ2-7 and V is TRBV5-1; D is tentatively TRBD1 or TRBD2 (5 bases each). The germline CDR1 and CDR2 sequences are SGHRS and YFSETQ. This CDR3 comprises 16 residues. V was cut by 4 bases and J by 2 bases, with 19 bases left in between. CDR3 region: CASSAAVGAIAYEQYF. CDR3 sequence (DNA): TGCGCCAGCAGCGCCGCTGTCGGGGCCATCGCCTACGAGCAGTACTTC.